Below, 7 T cell receptor beta chains from the same sample are listed, as sequenced in a study of OX40 agonist ivuxolimab in advanced cancers. The table came from immunoSEQ multiplex PCR; TCRdb's copy has only in-frame clones and leaves some out. The sample shows roughly 60,000 clones, 70% to 90% of them seen only once. The input for sequencing was CD4+ or CD8+ T cells sorted from blood, taken in a trial of the OX40 agonist ivuxolimab. These receptors were taken from an adult with an advanced solid tumor such as melanoma, head and neck, liver or kidney cancer.

V gene TRBV7-3 combines with J gene TRBJ2-5; D unresolved. Germline CDR1 SGHTA, CDR2 FQGTGA. V was shortened by 5 bases and J by 4 bases, with 11 bases between the two germline ends. There are 13 residues in the CDR3. The CDR3 region is CASSPPGSETQYF. The CDR3 DNA follows: TGTGCCAGCAGCCCCCCCGGGTCAGAGACCCAGTACTTC.

V usage is TRBV5-4 and J usage is TRBJ2-7, with 7 bases fitting TRBD1. CDR1 and CDR2 from the germline V gene are SGHNT and YYREEE (reference sequence). V shed 4 bases and J 2 bases; nucleotides not matched to a gene: 6. The CDR3 has 14 residues. The CDR3 sequence: CASSPGTDPYEQYF. The DNA of the CDR3 is TGTGCCAGCAGCCCTGGGACAGATCCCTACGAGCAGTACTTC.

In this sample, this clone turned up a few times. J is TRBJ1-5 and V is TRBV19; no definite D call. There are 15 residues in the CDR3. Trimming stripped 2 bases from V and 2 bases from J, with 10 bases between. Germline V gene sequence: CDR1 LNHDA, CDR2 SQIVND (reference sequence). As DNA, the CDR3 is TGTGCCAGTAGTATACGGGGTTACGGCAATCAGCCCCAGCATTTT. Translation: CASSIRGYGNQPQHF.

V and J are TRBV10-3 and TRBJ2-7; D is possibly TRBD1 (5 bases). Deletions cut 0 bases from V and 5 bases from J, with 8 bases between. This CDR3 is 13 amino acids long. The germline gives CDR1 ENHRY, CDR2 SYGVKD. CDR3 in amino acids: CAISESIGDEQYF. The CDR3, as DNA: TGTGCCATCAGTGAGTCGATAGGGGACGAGCAGTACTTC.

The chain employs TRBV27 and TRBJ2-7; TRBD2 agrees at 11 bases. The CDR3 consists of 14 residues. Germline assignment: CDR1 MNHEY and CDR2 SMNVEV (reference sequence). The J segment lost 4 bases and the V segment lost 5 bases, leaving 4 bases of the junction unmatched. For the CDR3, the DNA is TGTGCCAGCAGTGTTAGCGGGAGGGGGTACGAGCAGTACTTC. Protein sequence: CASSVSGRGYEQYF.

This rearrangement joins TRBV6-5 to TRBJ2-1, with a possible D match to TRBD1 (6 bases). Germline values: CDR1 MNHEY, CDR2 SVGAGI. Deletions cut 6 bases from V and 7 bases from J, with 10 bases between. The CDR3 is 12 residues long. For the CDR3, the DNA is TGTGCCAGCAGCCGAGGGGGAAATGAGCAGTTCTTC. Translating gives CASSRGGNEQFF.

This clone occurred a few times. The rearrangement joins TRBV15 to TRBJ2-1, with D possibly matching TRBD2 (5 bases). Trimming shortened V by 5 bases and J by 6 bases, and 20 bases separated the two germline ends. The length of the CDR3 is 16 residues. Germline V lookup: CDR1 LNHNV, CDR2 YYDKDF (reference sequence). CDR3 sequence: CATSRGSDPASNEQFF. The CDR3 DNA reads as TGTGCCACCAGCCGGGGAAGCGACCCGGCATCCAATGAGCAGTTCTTC.